The clone carrying this T cell receptor (beta chain) was observed many times. Its antigen remains unidentified. This entry comes from a study of T cells in Graves' hyperthyroidism and ophthalmopathy. In the study overall: Upon initial diagnosis and before any treatment, peripheral blood was collected. The study, taken as a whole, reports: Model predictions of ophthalmopathy came a median approximately 6.2 months before onset. Blood also carried most thyroid clonotypes expanded above 0.001.

There were TCR beta CDR3 regions amplified from RNA transcripts. A first-round RT-PCR of the TCR CDR3 used the HTBI primer set. TCRdb used MiXCR to reprocess the multiplex PCR reads, holding one entry per CDR3 protein. The sample lists under 450,000 distinct CDR3 sequences; around 14% were seen once. With 4 bases removed from V and 1 base from J, the gap between germline ends came to 10 bases. There are 14 residues in the CDR3. Germline V gene sequence: CDR1 SGHRS, CDR2 YFSETQ. Researchers defined stable Graves' hyperthyroidism as no ophthalmopathy progression within 18 months. The chain is built from TRBV5-1 and TRBJ2-3; D might be TRBD1 (5 bases). This TCR was recovered from a woman between 18 and 30 years old with Graves' hyperthyroidism. Sequencing was performed on blood. The CDR3 DNA sequence: TGCGCCAGCAGCGGCGAAGGGGGCACAGATACGCAGTATTTT. This encodes CASSGEGGTDTQYF.